The clone carrying this TCR beta chain was recorded once. The record originates from a study of T-cell memory formation after mild COVID-19. On the study more broadly: In these data, TCR clusters were largely donor specific.

TCRdb fed the 5' RACE reads into MiXCR, producing one record per CDR3 protein. Of roughly 250,000 distinct CDR3 sequences in the sample, about 15% were seen once. The sequenced sample consisted of PBMCs or a T cell subset sorted from them (not recorded which). The sequence was obtained from a young man who had mild COVID-19 (a few samples of this study predate the infection). Cell type and time point are not known.

CDR3 residues: CASSPRRTSGPDTQYF. CDR3 coding DNA: TGTGCCAGCAGCCCAAGACGGACTAGCGGGCCAGATACGCAGTATTTT. The chain employs TRBV7-3 and TRBJ2-3, with 11 bases aligning to TRBD2. J gave up 4 bases and V 5 bases, and 8 bases lay outside the gene matches. The CDR3 is made up of 16 amino acids. Germline CDR1 and CDR2: SGHTA and FQGTGA.